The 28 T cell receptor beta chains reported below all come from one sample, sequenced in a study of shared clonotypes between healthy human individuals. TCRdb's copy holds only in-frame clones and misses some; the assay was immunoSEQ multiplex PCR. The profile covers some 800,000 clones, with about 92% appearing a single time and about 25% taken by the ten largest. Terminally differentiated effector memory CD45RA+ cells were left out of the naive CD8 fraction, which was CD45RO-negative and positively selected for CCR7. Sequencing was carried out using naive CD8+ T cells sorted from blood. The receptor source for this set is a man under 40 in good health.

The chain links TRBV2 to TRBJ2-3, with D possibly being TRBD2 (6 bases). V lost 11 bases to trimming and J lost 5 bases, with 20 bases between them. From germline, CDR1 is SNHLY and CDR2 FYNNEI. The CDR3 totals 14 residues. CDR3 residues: CAFSEGGIVDTQYF. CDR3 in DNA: TGTGCCTTTTCGGAGGGCGGTATCGTAGATACGCAGTATTTT.

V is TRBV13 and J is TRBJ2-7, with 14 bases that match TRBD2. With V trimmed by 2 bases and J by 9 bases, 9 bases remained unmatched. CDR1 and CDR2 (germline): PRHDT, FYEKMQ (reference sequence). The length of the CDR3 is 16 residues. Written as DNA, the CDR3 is TGTGCCAGCAGCTTATCCCCGACTAGCGGGAGGGCGCGGCAGTACTTC. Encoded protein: CASSLSPTSGRARQYF.

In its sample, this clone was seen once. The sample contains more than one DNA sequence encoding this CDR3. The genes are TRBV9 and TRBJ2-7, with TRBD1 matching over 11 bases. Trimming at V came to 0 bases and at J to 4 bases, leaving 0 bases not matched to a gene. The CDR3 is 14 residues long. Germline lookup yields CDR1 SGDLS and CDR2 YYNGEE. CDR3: CASSVGDRGYEQYF. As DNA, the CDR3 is TGTGCCAGCAGCGTAGGGGACAGGGGGTACGAGCAGTACTTC.

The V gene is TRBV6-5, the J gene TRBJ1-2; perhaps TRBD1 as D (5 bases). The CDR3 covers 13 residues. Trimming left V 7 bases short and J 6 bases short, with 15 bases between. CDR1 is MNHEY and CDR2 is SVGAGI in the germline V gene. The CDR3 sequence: CASIGARGDGYTF. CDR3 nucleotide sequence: TGTGCCAGCATAGGGGCCAGAGGGGATGGCTACACCTTC.

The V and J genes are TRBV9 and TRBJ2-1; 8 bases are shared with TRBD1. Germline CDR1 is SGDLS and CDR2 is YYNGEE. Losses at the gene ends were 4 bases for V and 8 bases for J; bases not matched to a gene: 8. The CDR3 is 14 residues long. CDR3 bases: TGTGCCAGCAGCCCCGGGCAGGGGGCCTATGAGCAGTTCTTC. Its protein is CASSPGQGAYEQFF.

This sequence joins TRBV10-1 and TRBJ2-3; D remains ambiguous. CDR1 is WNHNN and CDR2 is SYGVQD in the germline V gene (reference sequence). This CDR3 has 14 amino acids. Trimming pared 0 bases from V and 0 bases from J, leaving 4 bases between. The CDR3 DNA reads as TGCGCCAGCAGTGAGTCTCCTAGCACAGATACGCAGTATTTT. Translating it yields CASSESPSTDTQYF.

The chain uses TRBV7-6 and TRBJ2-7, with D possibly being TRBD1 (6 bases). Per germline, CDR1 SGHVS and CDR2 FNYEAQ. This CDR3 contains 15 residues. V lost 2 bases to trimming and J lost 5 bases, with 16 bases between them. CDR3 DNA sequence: TGTGCCAGCAGCTTAAAAGGGGGAGTAGTCAACGAGCAGTACTTC. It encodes CASSLKGGVVNEQYF.

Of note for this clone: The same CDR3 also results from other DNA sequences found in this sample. The CDR3 reads CASSEGRTYEQYF. The CDR3 nucleotides are TGCGCCAGCAGTGAGGGGCGCACCTACGAGCAGTACTTC. This chain links TRBV10-1 with TRBJ2-7; D unclear. Germline lookup yields CDR1 WNHNN and CDR2 SYGVQD (reference sequence). The germline V and J ends were trimmed by 2 bases and 2 bases, with 7 bases remaining between them. The CDR3 loop spans 13 amino acids.

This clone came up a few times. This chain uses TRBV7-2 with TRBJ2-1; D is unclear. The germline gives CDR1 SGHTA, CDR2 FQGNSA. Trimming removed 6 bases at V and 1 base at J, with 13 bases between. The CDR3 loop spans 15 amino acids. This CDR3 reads CASRPTTSSYNEQFF. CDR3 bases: TGTGCCAGCAGACCTACCACCTCTTCCTACAATGAGCAGTTCTTC.

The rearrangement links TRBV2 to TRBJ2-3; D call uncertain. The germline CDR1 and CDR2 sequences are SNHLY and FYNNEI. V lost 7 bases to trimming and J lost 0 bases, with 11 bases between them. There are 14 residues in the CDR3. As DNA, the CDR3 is TGTGCCAGCATCGGCTCCTCTAGCACAGATACGCAGTATTTT. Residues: CASIGSSSTDTQYF.

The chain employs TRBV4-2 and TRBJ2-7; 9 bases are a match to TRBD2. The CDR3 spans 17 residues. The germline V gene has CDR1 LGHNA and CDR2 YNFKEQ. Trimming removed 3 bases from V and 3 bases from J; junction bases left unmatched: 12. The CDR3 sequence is CASSHRSLAGGVYEQYF. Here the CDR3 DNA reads TGTGCCAGCAGCCACAGATCACTAGCGGGCGGGGTCTACGAGCAGTACTTC.

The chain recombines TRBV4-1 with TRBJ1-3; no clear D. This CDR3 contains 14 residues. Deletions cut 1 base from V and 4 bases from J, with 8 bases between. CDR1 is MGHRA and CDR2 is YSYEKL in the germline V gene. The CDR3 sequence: CASSQVPVGNTIYF. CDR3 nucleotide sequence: TGCGCCAGCAGCCAAGTCCCAGTCGGAAACACCATATATTTT.

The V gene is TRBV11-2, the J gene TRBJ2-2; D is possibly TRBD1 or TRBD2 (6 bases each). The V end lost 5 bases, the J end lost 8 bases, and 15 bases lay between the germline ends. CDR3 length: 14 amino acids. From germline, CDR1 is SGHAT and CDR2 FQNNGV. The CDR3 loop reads CASSPTGRWGELFF. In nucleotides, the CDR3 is TGTGCCAGCAGCCCTACAGGGAGGTGGGGGGAGCTGTTTTTT.

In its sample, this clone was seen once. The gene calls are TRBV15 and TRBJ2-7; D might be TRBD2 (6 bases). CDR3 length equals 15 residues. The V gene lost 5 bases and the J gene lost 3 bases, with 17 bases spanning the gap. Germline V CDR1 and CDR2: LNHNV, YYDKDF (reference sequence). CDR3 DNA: TGTGCCACCAGCCTCGGGGGAGGCCAACACTACGAGCAGTACTTC. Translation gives CATSLGGGQHYEQYF. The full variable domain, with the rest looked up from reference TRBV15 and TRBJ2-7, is DAMVIQNPRYQVTQFGKPVTLSCSQTLNHNVMYWYQQKSSQAPKLLFHYYDKDFNNEADTPDNFQSRRPNTSFCFLDIRSPGLGDTAMYLCATSLGGGQHYEQYFGPGTRLTVT.

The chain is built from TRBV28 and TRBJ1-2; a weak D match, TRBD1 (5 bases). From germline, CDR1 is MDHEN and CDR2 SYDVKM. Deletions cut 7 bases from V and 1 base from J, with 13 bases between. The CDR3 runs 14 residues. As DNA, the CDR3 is TGTGCCAGCATGTCGGCCAGGGATAACTATGGCTACACCTTC. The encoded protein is CASMSARDNYGYTF.

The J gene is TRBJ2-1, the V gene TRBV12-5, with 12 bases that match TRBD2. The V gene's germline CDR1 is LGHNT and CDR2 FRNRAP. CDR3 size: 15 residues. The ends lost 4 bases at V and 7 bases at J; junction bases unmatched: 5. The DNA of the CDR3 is TGTGCTAGTGGTTCCCTAGCGGGAGGGCCAAATGAGCAGTTCTTC. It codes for CASGSLAGGPNEQFF. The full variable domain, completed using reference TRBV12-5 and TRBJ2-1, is DARVTQTPRHKVTEMGQEVTMRCQPILGHNTVFWYRQTMMQGLELLAYFRNRAPLDDSGMPKDRFSAEMPDATLATLKIQPSEPRDSAVYFCASGSLAGGPNEQFFGPGTRLTVL.

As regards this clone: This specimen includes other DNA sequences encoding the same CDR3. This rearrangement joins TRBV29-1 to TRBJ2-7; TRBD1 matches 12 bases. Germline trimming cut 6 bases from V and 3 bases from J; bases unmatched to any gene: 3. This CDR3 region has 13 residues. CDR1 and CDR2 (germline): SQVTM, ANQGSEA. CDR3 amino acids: CSVGTGGSYEQYF. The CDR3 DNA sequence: TGCAGCGTCGGGACAGGGGGCAGCTACGAGCAGTACTTC.

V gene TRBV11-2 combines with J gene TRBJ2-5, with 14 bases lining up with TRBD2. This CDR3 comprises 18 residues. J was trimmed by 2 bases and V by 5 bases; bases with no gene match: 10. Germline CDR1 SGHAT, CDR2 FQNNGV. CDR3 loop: CASSPGLAGGRNQETQYF. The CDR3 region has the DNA TGTGCCAGCAGCCCCGGACTAGCGGGGGGTCGCAATCAAGAGACCCAGTACTTC.

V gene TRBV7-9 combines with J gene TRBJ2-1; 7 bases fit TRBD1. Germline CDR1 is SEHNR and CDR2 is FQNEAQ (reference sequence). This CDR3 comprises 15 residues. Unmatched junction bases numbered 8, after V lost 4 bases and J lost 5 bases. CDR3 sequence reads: CASSSRQGMDNEQFF. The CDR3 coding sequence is TGTGCCAGCAGCTCAAGACAGGGTATGGACAATGAGCAGTTCTTC. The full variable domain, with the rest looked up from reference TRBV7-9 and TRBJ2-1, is DTGVSQNPRHKITKRGQNVTFRCDPISEHNRLYWYRQTLGQGPEFLTYFQNEAQLEKSRLLSDRFSAERPKGSFSTLEIQRTEQGDSAMYLCASSSRQGMDNEQFFGPGTRLTVL.

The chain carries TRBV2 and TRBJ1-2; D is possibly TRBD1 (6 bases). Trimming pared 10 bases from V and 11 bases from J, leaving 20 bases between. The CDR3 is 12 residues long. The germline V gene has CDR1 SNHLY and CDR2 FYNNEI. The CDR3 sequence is CATVNRVFIYTF. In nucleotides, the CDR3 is TGTGCCACAGTAAACAGGGTCTTCATATACACCTTC.

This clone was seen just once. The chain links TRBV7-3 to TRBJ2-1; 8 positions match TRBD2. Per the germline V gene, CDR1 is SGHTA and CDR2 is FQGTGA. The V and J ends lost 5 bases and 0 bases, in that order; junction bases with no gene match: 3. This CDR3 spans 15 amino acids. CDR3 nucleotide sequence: TGTGCCAGCAGCCCCGGGGGGGGCTCCTACAATGAGCAGTTCTTC. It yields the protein CASSPGGGSYNEQFF. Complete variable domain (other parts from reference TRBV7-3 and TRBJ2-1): GAGVSQTPSNKVTEKGKYVELRCDPISGHTALYWYRQSLGQGPEFLIYFQGTGAADDSGLPNDRFFAVRPEGSVSTLKIQRTERGDSAVYLCASSPGGGSYNEQFFGPGTRLTVL.

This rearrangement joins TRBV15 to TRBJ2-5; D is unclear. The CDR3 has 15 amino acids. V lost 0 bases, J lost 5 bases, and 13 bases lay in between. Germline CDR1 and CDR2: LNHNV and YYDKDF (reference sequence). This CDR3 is CATSRDLGAGETQYF. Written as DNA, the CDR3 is TGTGCCACCAGCAGAGATTTAGGTGCCGGGGAGACCCAGTACTTC.

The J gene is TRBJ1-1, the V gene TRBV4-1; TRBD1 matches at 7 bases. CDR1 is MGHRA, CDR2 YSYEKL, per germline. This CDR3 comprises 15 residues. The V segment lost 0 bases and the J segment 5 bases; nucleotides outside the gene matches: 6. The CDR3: CASSQDPGGWTEAFF. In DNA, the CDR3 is TGCGCCAGCAGCCAAGATCCAGGGGGATGGACTGAAGCTTTCTTT.

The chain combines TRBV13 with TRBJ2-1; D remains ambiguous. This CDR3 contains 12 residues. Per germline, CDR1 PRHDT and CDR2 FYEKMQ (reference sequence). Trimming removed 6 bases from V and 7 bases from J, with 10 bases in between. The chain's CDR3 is CASSSSGNEQFF. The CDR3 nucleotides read TGTGCCAGCAGTTCATCAGGTAATGAGCAGTTCTTC.

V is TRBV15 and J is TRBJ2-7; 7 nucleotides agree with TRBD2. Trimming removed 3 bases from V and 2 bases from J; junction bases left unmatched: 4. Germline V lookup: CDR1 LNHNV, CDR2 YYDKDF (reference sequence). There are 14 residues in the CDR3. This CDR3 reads CATSRGGNPYEQYF. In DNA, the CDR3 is TGTGCCACCAGCAGGGGGGGGAACCCCTACGAGCAGTACTTC.

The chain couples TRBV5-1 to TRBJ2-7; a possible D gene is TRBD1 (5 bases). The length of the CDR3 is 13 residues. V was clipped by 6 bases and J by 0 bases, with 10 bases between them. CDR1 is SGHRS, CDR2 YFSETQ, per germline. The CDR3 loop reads CASTLGASYEQYF. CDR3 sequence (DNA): TGCGCCAGCACTTTAGGGGCCTCCTACGAGCAGTACTTC.

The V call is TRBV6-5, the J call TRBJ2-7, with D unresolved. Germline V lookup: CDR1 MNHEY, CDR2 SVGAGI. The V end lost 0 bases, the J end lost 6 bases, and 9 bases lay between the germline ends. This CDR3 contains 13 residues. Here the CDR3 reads CASSYSAFAEQYF. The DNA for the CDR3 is TGTGCCAGCAGTTACTCGGCTTTCGCCGAGCAGTACTTC.

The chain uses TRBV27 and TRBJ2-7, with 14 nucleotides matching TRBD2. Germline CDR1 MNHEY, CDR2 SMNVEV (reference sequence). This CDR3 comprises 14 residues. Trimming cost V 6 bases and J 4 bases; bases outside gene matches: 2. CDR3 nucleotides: TGTGCCAGCAGGGGGACTAGCGGGAGATACGAGCAGTACTTC. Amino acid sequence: CASRGTSGRYEQYF.